These 15 T cell receptor beta chains were sequenced from one sample in a study of blood T cell repertoires in COVID-19. This table comes from immunoSEQ multiplex PCR, and its TCRdb copy is limited to in-frame clones, with some not included. The table shows around 200,000 clones, with around 81% occurring only once. Sequenced: peripheral blood. The receptors come from a woman aged 70-85 years with acute or convalescent COVID-19.

The V and J genes are TRBV19 and TRBJ2-2; a possible D gene is TRBD2 (5 bases). V was cut by 4 bases and J by 4 bases, with 10 bases left in between. Germline V CDR1 and CDR2: LNHDA, SQIVND (reference sequence). This CDR3 comprises 14 residues. Written as DNA, the CDR3 is TGTGCCAGTAGTAAGGGTAGCGTCACCGGGGAGCTGTTTTTT. This sequence encodes CASSKGSVTGELFF.

This chain joins TRBV6-5 and TRBJ2-3; D is unclear. Trimming pared 0 bases from V and 4 bases from J, leaving 14 bases between. The germline V gene encodes CDR1 MNHEY and CDR2 SVGAGI. The CDR3 has 16 residues. CDR3 region: CASSYSIPVGADTQYF. The CDR3 bases are TGTGCCAGCAGTTACTCTATCCCAGTGGGCGCAGATACGCAGTATTTT.

The V gene is TRBV5-5, the J gene TRBJ1-6; no firm D call. The CDR3 loop spans 14 amino acids. Trimming left V 4 bases short and J 8 bases short, with 13 bases between. Germline CDR1 is SGHKS and CDR2 is YYEKEE (reference sequence). The CDR3: CASSLTSYDSPLHF. The DNA for the CDR3 is TGTGCCAGCAGCCTTACAAGTTACGATTCACCCCTCCACTTT.

The rearrangement uses TRBV5-1 and TRBJ1-1, with 10 bases fitting TRBD1. The CDR3 spans 16 residues. In germline, CDR1 is SGHRS, CDR2 YFSETQ. Unmatched junction bases numbered 7, after V lost 4 bases and J lost 1 base. CDR3 loop: CASSMGQGTTNTEAFF. DNA of the CDR3: TGCGCCAGCAGCATGGGACAGGGGACCACGAACACTGAAGCTTTCTTT.

The rearrangement joins TRBV12-3 or TRBV12-4 to TRBJ1-1; D may be TRBD1 (6 bases). This CDR3 region has 12 residues. The V and J ends lost 5 bases and 8 bases respectively, with 12 bases between them. CDR3 DNA: TGTGCCAGCAGTCAGGGGTTATGGGAAGCTTTCTTT. Amino acids: CASSQGLWEAFF.

Here the CDR3 reads CASSVDGRGLAEASYNEQFF. CDR3 coding DNA: TGTGCCAGCAGCGTAGACGGGAGGGGACTAGCGGAGGCTTCCTACAATGAGCAGTTCTTC. This chain joins TRBV9 and TRBJ2-1, with 11 bases lining up with TRBD2. Germline CDR1 reads SGDLS; CDR2 reads YYNGEE. This CDR3 has 20 amino acids. Losses at the gene ends were 0 bases for V and 1 base for J; bases not matched to a gene: 12.

The CDR3 here is CASSPGTGDNQPQHF. The CDR3 region has the DNA TGTGCCAGCAGCCCCGGGACAGGAGACAATCAGCCCCAGCATTTT. This chain joins TRBV7-9 and TRBJ1-5; TRBD1 agrees at 8 bases. The V gene's germline CDR1 is SEHNR and CDR2 FQNEAQ (reference sequence). Losses at the gene ends were 5 bases for V and 3 bases for J; bases not matched to a gene: 6. The length of the CDR3 is 15 residues.

The genes are TRBV7-2 and TRBJ1-2; the D gene is possibly TRBD1 (6 bases). The CDR3 contains 17 residues. Trimming removed 4 bases from V and 4 bases from J, with 22 bases in between. CDR1 and CDR2 from the germline V gene are SGHTA and FQGNSA. CDR3 residues: CASSSPLGGGGGYGYTF. The CDR3 coding sequence is TGTGCCAGCAGCTCACCACTCGGGGGGGGCGGAGGCTATGGCTACACCTTC.

V usage is TRBV19 and J usage is TRBJ2-3; no clear D. The CDR3 loop spans 13 amino acids. The ends were cut back, 3 bases at V and 1 base at J, with 5 bases in the middle. CDR1 is LNHDA and CDR2 is SQIVND in the germline V gene (reference sequence). CDR3 loop: CASSIPGTDTQYF. The CDR3 DNA sequence: TGTGCCAGTAGTATCCCCGGCACAGATACGCAGTATTTT. Full variable domain (remainder filled in from reference TRBV19 and TRBJ2-3): DGGITQSPKYLFRKEGQNVTLSCEQNLNHDAMYWYRQDPGQGLRLIYYSQIVNDFQKGDIAEGYSVSREKKESFPLTVTSAQKNPTAFYLCASSIPGTDTQYFGPGTRLTVL.

The chain recombines TRBV29-1 with TRBJ1-1; D gene uncertain. This CDR3 has 13 amino acids. CDR1 and CDR2 (germline): SQVTM, ANQGSEA. V was shortened by 7 bases and J by 4 bases, with 16 bases between the two germline ends. CDR3 region: CSAVKGGGTEAFF. CDR3 in DNA: TGCAGCGCTGTGAAGGGCGGAGGCACTGAAGCTTTCTTT.

The table lists this clone with a count of one. The rearrangement links TRBV27 to TRBJ1-2; TRBD1 matches at 7 bases. The J segment lost 6 bases and the V segment lost 5 bases, leaving 15 bases of the junction unmatched. The CDR3 consists of 16 residues. The germline V gene encodes CDR1 MNHEY and CDR2 SMNVEV (reference sequence). DNA of the CDR3: TGTGCCAGCAGTGCGACCTTTGGACAGGATTACGATGGCTACACCTTC. As protein: CASSATFGQDYDGYTF.

Only one count was recorded for this clone. The chain uses TRBV7-3 and TRBJ2-1; 11 bases line up with TRBD2. The V segment lost 6 bases and the J segment 6 bases; nucleotides outside the gene matches: 1. This CDR3 is 13 amino acids long. Germline CDR1 is SGHTA and CDR2 is FQGTGA. As DNA, the CDR3 is TGTGCCAGCAGACTAGCGGGAGCCAATGAGCAGTTCTTC. Its translation is CASRLAGANEQFF.

The gene calls are TRBV28 and TRBJ1-2; D unclear. The germline V gene encodes CDR1 MDHEN and CDR2 SYDVKM. Trimming took 4 bases from V and 3 from J, leaving 9 bases between them. The CDR3 contains 13 residues. CDR3 in DNA: TGTGCCAGCAGTTGGAGGCGGTACTATGGCTACACCTTC. As protein: CASSWRRYYGYTF.

The V gene is TRBV6-5, the J gene TRBJ1-1; 8 bases fit TRBD1. In germline, CDR1 is MNHEY, CDR2 SVGAGI. The CDR3 consists of 15 residues. V shed 6 bases, J shed 4 bases, and the junction held 10 bases outside the gene matches. CDR3 sequence: CASRTKQGAATEAFF. In nucleotides, the CDR3 is TGTGCCAGCAGGACTAAGCAGGGGGCTGCCACTGAAGCTTTCTTT.

The chain's CDR3 is CASGLRLAGSTGELFF. The CDR3 DNA reads TGTGCTAGTGGCCTCCGACTAGCGGGAAGCACCGGGGAGCTGTTTTTT. The chain joins TRBV12-5 to TRBJ2-2, with 11 bases matching TRBD2. The germline CDR1 and CDR2 sequences are LGHNT and FRNRAP. This CDR3 is built from 16 residues. V gave up 6 bases and J gave up 4 bases; unmatched junction bases: 7.